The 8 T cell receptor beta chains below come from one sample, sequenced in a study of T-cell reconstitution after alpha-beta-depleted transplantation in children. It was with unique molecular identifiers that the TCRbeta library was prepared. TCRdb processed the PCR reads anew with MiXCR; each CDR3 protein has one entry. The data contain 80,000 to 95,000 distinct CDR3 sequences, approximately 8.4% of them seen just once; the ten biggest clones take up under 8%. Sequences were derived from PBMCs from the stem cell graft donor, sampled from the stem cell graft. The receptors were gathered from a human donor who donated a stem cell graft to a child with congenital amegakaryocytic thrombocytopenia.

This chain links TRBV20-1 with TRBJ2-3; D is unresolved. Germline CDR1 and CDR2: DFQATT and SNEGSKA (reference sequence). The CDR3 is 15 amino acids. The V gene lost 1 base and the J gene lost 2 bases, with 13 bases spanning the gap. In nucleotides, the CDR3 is TGCAGTGCTAGAGCTCTGGGATGGAACACAGATACGCAGTATTTT. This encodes CSARALGWNTDTQYF.

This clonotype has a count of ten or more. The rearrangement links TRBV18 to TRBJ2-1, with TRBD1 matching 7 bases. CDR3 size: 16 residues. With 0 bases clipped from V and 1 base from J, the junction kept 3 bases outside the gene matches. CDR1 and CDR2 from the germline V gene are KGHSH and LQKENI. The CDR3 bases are TGTGCCAGCTCACCACCGGCCAGGGGGTCCTACAATGAGCAGTTCTTC. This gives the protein CASSPPARGSYNEQFF.

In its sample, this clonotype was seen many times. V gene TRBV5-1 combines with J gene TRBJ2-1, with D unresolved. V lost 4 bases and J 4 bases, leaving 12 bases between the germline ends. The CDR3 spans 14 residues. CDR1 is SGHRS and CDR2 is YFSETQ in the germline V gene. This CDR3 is CASSAASRYNEQFF. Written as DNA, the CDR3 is TGCGCCAGCAGCGCTGCCTCCCGATACAATGAGCAGTTCTTC.

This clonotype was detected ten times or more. The CDR3 here is CSARGGGGQPQHF. The CDR3 DNA reads as TGCAGTGCTAGAGGAGGGGGTGGTCAGCCCCAGCATTTT. This chain links TRBV20-1 with TRBJ1-5, with a weak D call TRBD1 (6 bases). Trimming took 1 base from V and 6 from J, leaving 10 bases between them. Per germline, CDR1 DFQATT and CDR2 SNEGSKA (reference sequence). This CDR3 contains 13 residues.

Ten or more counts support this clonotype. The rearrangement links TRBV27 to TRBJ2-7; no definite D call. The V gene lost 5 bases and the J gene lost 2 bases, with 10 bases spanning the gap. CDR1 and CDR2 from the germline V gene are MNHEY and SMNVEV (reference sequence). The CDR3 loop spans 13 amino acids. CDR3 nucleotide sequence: TGTGCCAGCAGTAACGACGGTCCCTACGAGCAGTACTTC. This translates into CASSNDGPYEQYF.

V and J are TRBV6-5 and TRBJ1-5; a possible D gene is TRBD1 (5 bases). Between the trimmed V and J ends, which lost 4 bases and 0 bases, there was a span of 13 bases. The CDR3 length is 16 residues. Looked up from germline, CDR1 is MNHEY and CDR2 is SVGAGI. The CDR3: CASSWEPGDSNQPQHF. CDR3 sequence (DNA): TGTGCCAGCAGTTGGGAGCCGGGGGATAGCAATCAGCCCCAGCATTTT.

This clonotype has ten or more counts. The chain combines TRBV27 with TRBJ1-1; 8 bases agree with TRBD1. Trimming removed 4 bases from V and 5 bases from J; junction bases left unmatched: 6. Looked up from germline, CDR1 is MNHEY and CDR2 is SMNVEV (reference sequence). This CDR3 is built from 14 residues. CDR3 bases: TGTGCCAGCAGTTCCAGGGGGCGCAGAACTGAAGCTTTCTTT. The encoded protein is CASSSRGRRTEAFF.

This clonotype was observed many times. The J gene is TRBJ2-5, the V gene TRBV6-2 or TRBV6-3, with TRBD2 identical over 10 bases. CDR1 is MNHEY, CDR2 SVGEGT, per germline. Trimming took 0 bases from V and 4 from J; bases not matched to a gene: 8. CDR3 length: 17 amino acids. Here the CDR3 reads CASSYSELAGGRETQYF. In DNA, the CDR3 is TGTGCCAGCAGTTACTCGGAGTTAGCGGGAGGACGAGAGACCCAGTACTTC.